This passage covers 10 T cell receptor beta chains from one sample sequenced in a study of blood T cell repertoires in COVID-19 (dated by TCRdb to about 2020). Library preparation was by the immunoSEQ multiplex PCR assay. TCRdb took over this immuneACCESS table, retaining in-frame rearrangements with V and J assigned. Such tables are incomplete; in checked studies, under half of the missing clones stem from an unresolved V gene, and the remainder is unexplained. The sample profile shows tens of thousands of clones; over 70% of them were found once. The leading ten clones occupy approximately 5.4% of the sample. Sequenced input: peripheral blood. The receptors stem from a middle-aged man with active COVID-19.

The chain uses TRBV6-5 and TRBJ2-1; 7 bases are a match to TRBD2. V lost 2 bases and J lost 7; bases outside the gene matches: 8. CDR3 size: 15 residues. Per germline, CDR1 MNHEY and CDR2 SVGAGI. The CDR3 region is CASSYQRDFFNEQFF. The CDR3 DNA is TGTGCCAGCAGTTACCAGCGGGACTTTTTTAATGAGCAGTTCTTC.

This clone was seen a single time. This chain connects TRBV9 to TRBJ2-5, with D possibly matching TRBD1 (6 bases). V lost 2 bases to trimming and J lost 4 bases, with 15 bases between them. Germline loops: CDR1 SGDLS, CDR2 YYNGEE. The CDR3 runs to 15 residues. CDR3 loop: CASSVGTSGAETQYF. In DNA form, the CDR3 reads TGTGCCAGCAGCGTGGGTACCTCAGGGGCAGAGACCCAGTACTTC. The full variable domain, with the rest looked up from reference TRBV9 and TRBJ2-5, is DSGVTQTPKHLITATGQRVTLRCSPRSGDLSVYWYQQSLDQGLQFLIQYYNGEERAKGNILERFSAQQFPDLHSELNLSSLELGDSALYFCASSVGTSGAETQYFGPGTRLLVL.

This clone was seen a handful of times. This rearrangement joins TRBV2 to TRBJ1-1, with D tentatively TRBD1 (5 bases). CDR3 length: 14 amino acids. Trimming took off 7 bases at V and 0 bases at J, with 12 bases between the two ends. Germline V gene lookup returns CDR1 SNHLY and CDR2 FYNNEI. This chain's CDR3 is CASILQVMNTEAFF. The DNA of the CDR3 is TGTGCCAGCATCCTACAGGTCATGAACACTGAAGCTTTCTTT.

The chain employs TRBV18 and TRBJ1-1; D might be TRBD1 (5 bases). The CDR3 is 16 residues long. CDR1 and CDR2 from the germline V gene are KGHSH and LQKENI. The germline V and J ends were trimmed by 2 bases and 1 base, with 14 bases remaining between them. The CDR3 spells CASSPSQRRGNTEAFF. CDR3 DNA sequence: TGTGCCAGCTCACCAAGCCAGCGGAGGGGGAACACTGAAGCTTTCTTT.

The genes are TRBV4-3 and TRBJ1-3, with a possible D match to TRBD1 (5 bases). V dropped 0 bases and J dropped 2 bases, with 11 bases sitting between them. Germline loops: CDR1 LGHNA, CDR2 YSLEER. This CDR3 is built from 16 residues. CDR3 DNA: TGCGCCAGCAGCCAAGATAGTGGGGGGGCTGGAAACACCATATATTTT. Protein: CASSQDSGGAGNTIYF.

The V call is TRBV5-1, the J call TRBJ1-1, with D possibly matching TRBD1 (5 bases). The CDR3 is 14 residues long. V was cut by 2 bases and J by 1 base, with 9 bases left in between. Germline V gives CDR1 SGHRS, CDR2 YFSETQ. Here the CDR3 DNA reads TGCGCCAGCAGCTTCGGGGGGAGGAACACTGAAGCTTTCTTT. Protein product: CASSFGGRNTEAFF.

This chain links TRBV5-1 with TRBJ1-6, with D possibly matching TRBD1 (6 bases). CDR1 SGHRS and CDR2 YFSETQ come from the germline V gene. This CDR3 contains 14 residues. V dropped 0 bases and J dropped 8 bases, with 9 bases sitting between them. CDR3 sequence (DNA): TGCGCCAGCAGCTTGGGACAGGTAGATTCACCCCTCCACTTT. This gives the protein CASSLGQVDSPLHF.

This chain links TRBV19 with TRBJ2-7; the D gene is possibly TRBD1 (6 bases). V was cut by 4 bases and J by 8 bases, with 24 bases left in between. Germline lookup yields CDR1 LNHDA and CDR2 SQIVND (reference sequence). The CDR3 is 16 residues long. The CDR3 DNA sequence: TGTGCCAGTAGTAGCCATACAGGGTCCCGTACGTTCCAGCAGTACTTC. Encoded protein: CASSSHTGSRTFQQYF.

This sequence joins TRBV29-1 and TRBJ1-1; 8 bases map to TRBD1. The germline gives CDR1 SQVTM, CDR2 ANQGSEA. With 7 bases clipped from V and 3 bases from J, the junction kept 7 bases outside the gene matches. There are 13 residues in the CDR3. The CDR3 DNA reads as TGCAGCGCATACCGGACAGGGCACACTGAAGCTTTCTTT. It specifies CSAYRTGHTEAFF. Full variable domain (remainder filled in from reference TRBV29-1 and TRBJ1-1): SAVISQKPSRDICQRGTSLTIQCQVDSQVTMMFWYRQQPGQSLTLIATANQGSEATYESGFVIDKFPISRPNLTFSTLTVSNMSPEDSSIYLCSAYRTGHTEAFFGQGTRLTVV.

This clone appeared once. The genes are TRBV6-5 and TRBJ2-1; perhaps TRBD1 as D (6 bases). CDR3 size: 13 residues. Germline CDR1 and CDR2: MNHEY and SVGAGI. Trimming left V 4 bases short and J 4 bases short, with 8 bases between. Here the CDR3 reads CASSFDRYNEQFF. DNA for the CDR3: TGTGCCAGCAGTTTTGACAGGTACAATGAGCAGTTCTTC.